The 29 T cell receptor beta chains given below trace back to one sample, sequenced in a study of T cell changes during pregnancy in multiple sclerosis (dated by TCRdb to between 2018 and 2021). The library was produced with the immunoSEQ multiplex PCR assay. The clones in this table, taken by TCRdb from immuneACCESS, are in-frame only. Not every clone is retained; where verified, under half of the shortfall comes from an unresolved V gene, and the cause of the rest is unknown. The sample yields approximately 50,000 clones; around 93% were counted once. The top ten constitute about a tenth of the sample. The sample consisted of CD8+ T cells from peripheral blood mononuclear cells, taken after pregnancy. The receptors come from a female donor with multiple sclerosis, enrolled in a pregnancy study.

This clone is a singleton in its sample. The chain is built from TRBV28 and TRBJ2-1, with D possibly matching TRBD2 (6 bases). Trimming took off 5 bases at V and 0 bases at J, with 8 bases between the two ends. The CDR3 has 14 residues. Germline loops: CDR1 MDHEN, CDR2 SYDVKM. CDR3 sequence reads: CASSGGSSYNEQFF. Written as DNA, the CDR3 is TGTGCCAGCAGTGGGGGGAGCTCCTACAATGAGCAGTTCTTC.

This clone was seen only once. This sample includes further DNA sequences coding for the same CDR3. CDR3 bases: TGTGCCAGCAGCTTAGGCGGGCCTGAAGCTTTCTTT. Amino acid sequence: CASSLGGPEAFF. The chain links TRBV7-8 to TRBJ1-1; D gene ambiguous. V lost 1 base and J 6 bases, leaving 6 bases between the germline ends. The germline V gene encodes CDR1 SGHVS and CDR2 FQNEAQ. The CDR3 covers 12 residues.

This sequence joins TRBV6-5 and TRBJ1-1; D call uncertain. Deletions cut 6 bases from V and 6 bases from J, with 14 bases between. Germline CDR1 is MNHEY and CDR2 is SVGAGI. The CDR3 has 13 amino acids. CDR3 sequence: CASRSMGGSEAFF. DNA of the CDR3: TGTGCCAGCAGATCAATGGGAGGCTCTGAAGCTTTCTTT.

This sequence joins TRBV2 and TRBJ1-1, with D possibly TRBD1 on 6 matching bases. The length of the CDR3 is 14 residues. Germline V CDR1 and CDR2: SNHLY, FYNNEI. V was trimmed by 2 bases and J by 5 bases, leaving 12 bases between them. In DNA form, the CDR3 reads TGTGCCAGCAGTGAACGAGGGGGTTGGACTGAAGCTTTCTTT. Encoded protein: CASSERGGWTEAFF.

The chain joins TRBV19 to TRBJ1-4, with a tentative D call TRBD1 (6 bases). V was pared by 3 bases and J by 8 bases, with 13 bases between. This CDR3 contains 14 residues. From germline, CDR1 is LNHDA and CDR2 SQIVND (reference sequence). CDR3 residues: CASSIDRYGEKLFF. As DNA, the CDR3 is TGTGCCAGTAGTATCGACAGGTACGGGGAAAAACTGTTTTTT.

The chain uses TRBV19 and TRBJ2-5, with a weak D call TRBD2 (5 bases). Trimming stripped 2 bases from V and 6 bases from J, with 10 bases between. Germline CDR1 LNHDA, CDR2 SQIVND (reference sequence). The CDR3 has 13 amino acids. The CDR3 nucleotides read TGTGCCAGTAGTATATACTCGGGAAAGACCCAGTACTTC. Its translation: CASSIYSGKTQYF.

The J gene is TRBJ2-5, the V gene TRBV18; 10 bases agree with TRBD1. Germline V lookup: CDR1 KGHSH, CDR2 LQKENI. The CDR3 is 15 residues long. Germline trimming cut 4 bases from V and 5 bases from J; bases unmatched to any gene: 7. The CDR3 reads CASSHPGTGDETQYF. The CDR3, as DNA: TGTGCCAGCTCACACCCCGGGACAGGGGACGAGACCCAGTACTTC.

V is TRBV9 and J is TRBJ2-3, with 11 bases fitting TRBD1. CDR3 size: 16 residues. CDR1 SGDLS and CDR2 YYNGEE come from the germline V gene. The ends lost 2 bases at V and 4 bases at J; junction bases unmatched: 6. The CDR3 coding sequence is TGTGCCAGCAGCGTCCGGACAGGGGGCATCCCAGATACGCAGTATTTT. Its translation: CASSVRTGGIPDTQYF.

This chain joins TRBV6-1 and TRBJ1-2; D not resolved. The CDR3 runs 18 residues. V was clipped by 1 base and J by 5 bases, with 23 bases between them. Germline CDR1 is MNHNS and CDR2 is SASEGT. CDR3: CASSEVGGEKGLGYGYTF. CDR3 coding DNA: TGTGCCAGCAGTGAAGTAGGAGGAGAAAAGGGTTTGGGGTATGGCTACACCTTC.

The chain joins TRBV15 to TRBJ2-3, with 9 bases identical to TRBD1. The germline V gene encodes CDR1 LNHNV and CDR2 YYDKDF (reference sequence). This CDR3 has 19 residues. V gave up 0 bases and J gave up 2 bases; unmatched junction bases: 12. The CDR3 sequence is CATSRDGRARTGDTDTQYF. CDR3 in DNA: TGTGCCACCAGCAGAGATGGGCGGGCGAGGACAGGGGACACAGATACGCAGTATTTT.

V gene TRBV10-2 combines with J gene TRBJ2-5; TRBD1 is a possible D gene (6 bases). V was cut by 4 bases and J by 5 bases, with 8 bases left in between. The CDR3 is made up of 12 amino acids. Per germline, CDR1 WSHSY and CDR2 SAAADI. The CDR3 DNA follows: TGCGCCAGCAGTGGGCAGGGGGAGACCCAGTACTTC. Its protein is CASSGQGETQYF.

This chain joins TRBV27 and TRBJ1-2; 8 positions agree with TRBD1. The CDR3 covers 13 residues. CDR1 is MNHEY, CDR2 SMNVEV, per germline (reference sequence). Unmatched junction bases numbered 5, after V lost 5 bases and J lost 6 bases. The CDR3 loop is CASSLGQAHGYTF. CDR3 in DNA: TGTGCCAGCAGTCTGGGACAGGCCCATGGCTACACCTTC.

The chain carries TRBV2 and TRBJ2-7, with D possibly matching TRBD1 (6 bases). The CDR3 runs 12 residues. Trimming left V 7 bases short and J 6 bases short, with 13 bases between. The germline gives CDR1 SNHLY, CDR2 FYNNEI. Here the CDR3 reads CASILTGFEQYF. CDR3 DNA: TGTGCCAGCATTCTAACAGGGTTCGAGCAGTACTTC.

This chain connects TRBV9 to TRBJ2-7; D is ambiguous. CDR1 is SGDLS and CDR2 is YYNGEE in the germline V gene. The CDR3 contains 12 residues. With 4 bases removed from V and 2 bases from J, the gap between germline ends came to 7 bases. The chain's CDR3 is CASSSRPYEQYF. The CDR3 DNA reads as TGTGCCAGCAGCTCCAGGCCCTACGAGCAGTACTTC.

V is TRBV9 and J is TRBJ1-6; maybe TRBD1 (5 bases). Germline V lookup: CDR1 SGDLS, CDR2 YYNGEE. CDR3 length: 17 residues. Deletions cut 0 bases from V and 8 bases from J, with 18 bases between. The CDR3 region has the DNA TGTGCCAGCAGCGTAGCTATCCAGGGAACTTTTGATTCACCCCTCCACTTT. Its protein product is CASSVAIQGTFDSPLHF.

The V gene is TRBV19, the J gene TRBJ1-1; tentatively, D is TRBD1 (6 bases). The germline V gene has CDR1 LNHDA and CDR2 SQIVND (reference sequence). The CDR3 is 13 amino acids. V was pared by 6 bases and J by 6 bases, with 14 bases between. DNA of the CDR3: TGTGCCAGTAGATCAGGACAGAGGCCTGAAGCTTTCTTT. Translation gives CASRSGQRPEAFF. Full variable domain (remainder filled in from reference TRBV19 and TRBJ1-1): DGGITQSPKYLFRKEGQNVTLSCEQNLNHDAMYWYRQDPGQGLRLIYYSQIVNDFQKGDIAEGYSVSREKKESFPLTVTSAQKNPTAFYLCASRSGQRPEAFFGQGTRLTVV.

V usage is TRBV14 and J usage is TRBJ1-2, with D possibly being TRBD1 (6 bases). Deletions cut 3 bases from V and 2 bases from J, with 16 bases between. Germline V gene sequence: CDR1 SGHDN, CDR2 FVKESK. The CDR3 consists of 16 residues. The DNA for the CDR3 is TGTGCCAGCAGCCAGGCCCCGGGACACCTAAACTATGGCTACACCTTC. This translates into CASSQAPGHLNYGYTF.

This clone was seen only once. This chain connects TRBV12-5 to TRBJ2-7, with 10 bases lining up with TRBD1. CDR1 and CDR2 from the germline V gene are LGHNT and FRNRAP. V shed 3 bases, J shed 7 bases, and the junction held 18 bases outside the gene matches. The CDR3 consists of 18 residues. DNA of the CDR3: TGTGCTAGTGGTTTTTTCGCTGGGTCCGGGACAGGGGATGGGGAGCAGTACTTC. This gives the protein CASGFFAGSGTGDGEQYF.

The chain combines TRBV7-8 with TRBJ2-1, with 12 bases fitting TRBD1. CDR1 and CDR2 from the germline V gene are SGHVS and FQNEAQ. The junction had 6 bases not matched to a gene; V was cut back by 1 base and J by 2 bases. The CDR3 totals 18 residues. CDR3 amino acids: CASSLDWGTGGPYNEQFF. The CDR3 bases are TGTGCCAGCAGCTTAGATTGGGGGACAGGGGGCCCCTACAATGAGCAGTTCTTC.

The rearrangement uses TRBV27 and TRBJ2-1; D might be TRBD2 (6 bases). The CDR3 consists of 16 residues. V was shortened by 6 bases and J by 5 bases, with 20 bases between the two germline ends. The germline V gene encodes CDR1 MNHEY and CDR2 SMNVEV (reference sequence). CDR3 residues: CASSHFQVSGDNEQFF. CDR3 bases: TGTGCCAGCAGCCATTTCCAAGTCTCGGGGGACAATGAGCAGTTCTTC.

The V and J genes are TRBV7-9 and TRBJ2-5; 7 bases match TRBD2. Per the germline V gene, CDR1 is SEHNR and CDR2 is FQNEAQ (reference sequence). With 1 base clipped from V and 2 bases from J, the junction kept 13 bases outside the gene matches. The CDR3 is 18 amino acids. CDR3: CASSLGAGAGVLQETQYF. As DNA, the CDR3 is TGTGCCAGCAGCTTAGGGGCTGGGGCGGGGGTGCTTCAAGAGACCCAGTACTTC. Complete variable domain (other parts from reference TRBV7-9 and TRBJ2-5): DTGVSQNPRHKITKRGQNVTFRCDPISEHNRLYWYRQTLGQGPEFLTYFQNEAQLEKSRLLSDRFSAERPKGSFSTLEIQRTEQGDSAMYLCASSLGAGAGVLQETQYFGPGTRLLVL.

The chain employs TRBV9 and TRBJ1-2, with D hard to call. Germline values: CDR1 SGDLS, CDR2 YYNGEE. V was shortened by 6 bases and J by 6 bases, with 18 bases between the two germline ends. This CDR3 is 14 amino acids long. The CDR3 nucleotides read TGTGCCAGCAACATTCGGGGAACCGACAATGGCTACACCTTC. Amino acids: CASNIRGTDNGYTF.

The chain couples TRBV25-1 to TRBJ1-5; D is perhaps TRBD1 (5 bases). The ends were cut back, 3 bases at V and 4 bases at J, with 13 bases in the middle. The germline gives CDR1 MGHDK, CDR2 SYGVNS. This CDR3 contains 15 residues. In DNA form, the CDR3 reads TGTGCCAGCAGTGACCTCACGGAGGGGAATCAGCCCCAGCATTTT. Translating it yields CASSDLTEGNQPQHF.

In its sample, this clone was seen once. The V and J genes are TRBV6-5 and TRBJ2-3, with TRBD2 identical over 7 bases. CDR1 and CDR2 from the germline V gene are MNHEY and SVGAGI. CDR3 length equals 14 residues. Losses at the gene ends were 6 bases for V and 2 bases for J; bases not matched to a gene: 5. The CDR3 loop is CASRLGGVTDTQYF. The CDR3 DNA reads TGTGCCAGCAGGCTTGGGGGGGTCACAGATACGCAGTATTTT.

The J gene is TRBJ1-2, the V gene TRBV6-4, with 10 bases that match TRBD1. Germline V gene sequence: CDR1 MRHNA, CDR2 SNTAGT. The CDR3 is 14 amino acids. V shed 6 bases, J shed 6 bases, and the junction held 7 bases outside the gene matches. CDR3 protein: CASRGTGDSNGYTF. The CDR3 bases are TGTGCCAGCAGGGGGACAGGGGACTCGAATGGCTACACCTTC.

The genes are TRBV29-1 and TRBJ2-7, with D tentatively TRBD2 (6 bases). The CDR3 totals 13 residues. Deletions cut 5 bases from V and 0 bases from J, with 11 bases between. CDR1 is SQVTM, CDR2 ANQGSEA, per germline. In DNA form, the CDR3 reads TGCAGCGTTAATGACGGGAGCTCCTACGAGCAGTACTTC. It specifies CSVNDGSSYEQYF.

This sequence joins TRBV18 and TRBJ2-5; 13 nucleotides agree with TRBD2. The germline gives CDR1 KGHSH, CDR2 LQKENI. The J segment lost 5 bases and the V segment lost 3 bases, leaving 9 bases of the junction unmatched. The length of the CDR3 is 17 residues. The CDR3: CASSPNPGLAGSETQYF. In DNA form, the CDR3 reads TGTGCCAGCTCACCTAACCCGGGACTAGCGGGGTCGGAGACCCAGTACTTC.

This sequence joins TRBV6-1 and TRBJ1-5; TRBD1 is a possible D gene (6 bases). The CDR3 is 18 residues long. Germline V gene sequence: CDR1 MNHNS, CDR2 SASEGT. Trimming left V 3 bases short and J 5 bases short, with 23 bases between. CDR3: CASSDSLRTGRSHQPQHF. CDR3 bases: TGTGCCAGCAGTGACAGCTTGCGAACAGGGCGGTCCCATCAGCCCCAGCATTTT.

The chain recombines TRBV30 with TRBJ2-1; 8 positions agree with TRBD2. The CDR3 has 14 residues. Germline CDR1 and CDR2: GTSNPN and SVGIG (reference sequence). With V trimmed by 4 bases and J by 4 bases, 6 bases remained unmatched. Here the CDR3 DNA reads TGTGCCTGGATGGCGGGGGGCCTGTACAATGAGCAGTTCTTC. Translated: CAWMAGGLYNEQFF.